This TCR beta chain was recorded in a study of T cell repertoires in cytomegalovirus infection. Study as a whole: Shared public TCR beta signatures pointed to both CMV infection and a matching HLA type. Points from the study as a whole: The cumulative frequency of public TCR beta families distinguished individuals who carried CMV together with the relevant HLA. CMV-specific HLA-C-restricted TCR beta clonotypes dominated the ex vivo response.

TCRdb fed the reads into MiXCR, producing one record per CDR3 protein. The data hold approximately 71,000 distinct CDR3 sequences, with under 4.5% observed a single time. This clonotype occurred many times. Its antigen is unidentified. CDR3 length: 14 amino acids. Unmatched junction bases numbered 6, after V lost 5 bases and J lost 2 bases. Germline CDR1 SGHAT, CDR2 FQDESV (reference sequence). Sequencing input: PBMCs. The receptor was derived from a human donor in good health (CMV status not recorded). Some clones in this sample may be carry-over from other donors' samples. The rearrangement links TRBV11-1 to TRBJ2-7, with 7 bases aligning to TRBD1. CDR3 residues: CASSPTTGPYEQYF. In nucleotides, the CDR3 is TGTGCCAGCAGCCCGACGACAGGGCCCTACGAGCAGTACTTC.